Following are 16 T cell receptor beta chains from one sample sequenced in a study of blood T cell repertoires in COVID-19. Libraries were prepared by immunoSEQ multiplex PCR; TCRdb keeps only in-frame clonotypes and omits some of them. The table lists a few hundred thousand clones, approximately 86% of them singletons. Sequencing input: peripheral blood. These receptors all come from a woman in her forties or fifties with active or convalescent COVID-19.

The chain employs TRBV11-2 and TRBJ1-2; D is perhaps TRBD1 (5 bases). Germline V gives CDR1 SGHAT, CDR2 FQNNGV. This CDR3 is 14 amino acids long. The V end was cut by 2 bases, the J end by 0 bases, with 7 bases between. The CDR3 is CASSLSRANYGYTF. CDR3 DNA sequence: TGTGCCAGCAGCTTAAGCAGGGCTAACTATGGCTACACCTTC.

The CDR3 nucleotides are TGTGCCAGCAGCTCCGGACAGGGAAGGCAAAAACTGTTTTTT. Its protein product is CASSSGQGRQKLFF. The V and J genes are TRBV5-4 and TRBJ1-4, with TRBD1 identical over 8 bases. The CDR3 extends over 14 amino acids. CDR1 SGHNT and CDR2 YYREEE come from the germline V gene (reference sequence). With 3 bases clipped from V and 9 bases from J, the junction kept 7 bases outside the gene matches. The full variable domain, its missing parts supplied by reference TRBV5-4 and TRBJ1-4, is ETGVTQSPTHLIKTRGQQVTLRCSSQSGHNTVSWYQQALGQGPQFIFQYYREEENGRGNFPPRFSGLQFPNYSSELNVNALELDDSALYLCASSSGQGRQKLFFGSGTQLSVL.

This chain uses TRBV5-1 with TRBJ2-1, with D unclear. The CDR3 sequence is 14 residues long. The germline CDR1 and CDR2 sequences are SGHRS and YFSETQ. Between the trimmed V and J ends, which lost 2 bases and 6 bases, there was a span of 12 bases. The CDR3 loop reads CASSFDFPRNEQFF. CDR3 nucleotides: TGCGCCAGCAGCTTCGACTTCCCCCGCAATGAGCAGTTCTTC.

The chain is built from TRBV5-6 and TRBJ2-5; D is perhaps TRBD2 (6 bases). The length of the CDR3 is 15 residues. Between the trimmed V and J ends, which lost 4 bases and 2 bases, there was a span of 15 bases. Germline-derived CDR1 and CDR2 are SGHDT and YYEEEE. Here the CDR3 reads CASSRPGLLQETQYF. The DNA for the CDR3 is TGTGCCAGCAGCCGTCCGGGACTTCTTCAAGAGACCCAGTACTTC.

A few counts support this clone. This rearrangement joins TRBV19 to TRBJ2-2, with TRBD1 identical over 8 bases. The CDR3 has 17 amino acids. Germline V gene sequence: CDR1 LNHDA, CDR2 SQIVND (reference sequence). The ends lost 1 base at V and 5 bases at J; junction bases unmatched: 9. The CDR3 sequence: CASSIVGGRGPTGELFF. CDR3 DNA: TGTGCCAGTAGTATAGTAGGGGGCAGGGGGCCAACCGGGGAGCTGTTTTTT.

V and J are TRBV4-2 and TRBJ2-3; 9 bases map to TRBD2. Per germline, CDR1 LGHNA and CDR2 YNFKEQ. V gave up 1 base and J gave up 5 bases; unmatched junction bases: 10. The CDR3 contains 17 residues. The CDR3 DNA sequence: TGTGCCAGCAGCCAAGTGGGGGATAGCGGGAGAGGAGATACGCAGTATTTT. Translating gives CASSQVGDSGRGDTQYF.

The V and J genes are TRBV20-1 and TRBJ2-7; D possibly corresponds to TRBD1 (6 bases). CDR1 and CDR2 from the germline V gene are DFQATT and SNEGSKA (reference sequence). This CDR3 has 11 amino acids. Trimming removed 4 bases at V and 4 bases at J, with 8 bases between. Here the CDR3 DNA reads TGCAGTGCTAAACAGGGATACGAGCAGTACTTC. This sequence encodes CSAKQGYEQYF.

V and J are TRBV13 and TRBJ2-3; D gene uncertain. Trimming removed 5 bases from V and 6 bases from J, with 6 bases in between. The CDR3 length is 11 residues. Germline assignment: CDR1 PRHDT and CDR2 FYEKMQ (reference sequence). The CDR3 nucleotides are TGTGCCAGCAGCCGCAGGGATACGCAGTATTTT. This gives the protein CASSRRDTQYF.

The J gene is TRBJ1-2, the V gene TRBV5-1; 7 bases line up with TRBD1. The CDR3 sequence is 14 residues long. CDR1 is SGHRS and CDR2 is YFSETQ in the germline V gene. J gave up 5 bases and V 2 bases, and 6 bases lay outside the gene matches. CDR3 nucleotides: TGCGCCAGCAGCTTTAACCGGGACAGTTATGGCTACACCTTC. Residues: CASSFNRDSYGYTF.

The V and J genes are TRBV4-2 and TRBJ1-1; TRBD1 aligns across 7 bases. After removal of 0 bases from V and 0 bases from J, the junction contained 1 base not matched to a gene. CDR1 is LGHNA and CDR2 is YNFKEQ in the germline V gene. This CDR3 is 15 amino acids long. CDR3 DNA: TGTGCCAGCAGCCAAGAACAGGGGCTGAACACTGAAGCTTTCTTT. Translation: CASSQEQGLNTEAFF.

The chain is built from TRBV24-1 and TRBJ2-2; D might be TRBD2 (5 bases). Trimming removed 6 bases at V and 4 bases at J, with 11 bases between. Germline CDR1 and CDR2: KGHDR and SFDVKD. The CDR3 has 14 amino acids. Here the CDR3 DNA reads TGTGCCACCAGTCCCGACTACCCCACCGGGGAGCTGTTTTTT. Encoded protein: CATSPDYPTGELFF.

The V call is TRBV18, the J call TRBJ2-1, with 9 bases that match TRBD2. This CDR3 spans 16 amino acids. CDR1 KGHSH and CDR2 LQKENI come from the germline V gene. The V gene end was trimmed by 3 bases and the J gene end by 5 bases; junction bases not matched to a gene: 8. This CDR3 reads CASSPKLAGSHNEQFF. The DNA of the CDR3 is TGTGCCAGCTCACCGAAGCTAGCGGGATCCCACAATGAGCAGTTCTTC.

The chain couples TRBV6-5 to TRBJ1-2; 10 bases fit TRBD1. The V gene end was trimmed by 6 bases and the J gene end by 1 base; junction bases not matched to a gene: 5. This CDR3 region has 15 residues. In germline, CDR1 is MNHEY, CDR2 SVGAGI. CDR3 region: CASSRQGAGNYGYTF. CDR3 nucleotides: TGTGCCAGCAGCCGACAGGGGGCCGGTAACTATGGCTACACCTTC.

The chain links TRBV2 to TRBJ2-7; no definite D call. The germline gives CDR1 SNHLY, CDR2 FYNNEI. V lost 3 bases, J lost 4 bases, and 16 bases lay in between. This CDR3 has 15 amino acids. CDR3: CASSDRWSRLYEQYF. DNA of the CDR3: TGTGCCAGCAGTGATAGATGGTCCAGGTTATACGAGCAGTACTTC.

The chain links TRBV19 to TRBJ1-1, with D possibly matching TRBD1 (5 bases). CDR1 and CDR2 (germline): LNHDA, SQIVND (reference sequence). Deletions cut 9 bases from V and 4 bases from J, with 15 bases between. This CDR3 has 13 amino acids. The CDR3 is CASSAWGGTEAFF. DNA for the CDR3: TGTGCCAGCTCTGCATGGGGCGGCACTGAAGCTTTCTTT.

This rearrangement joins TRBV5-1 to TRBJ2-2; 7 bases are shared with TRBD2. The CDR3 has 14 amino acids. V lost 7 bases to trimming and J lost 4 bases; unmatched junction nucleotides: 7. Germline loops: CDR1 SGHRS, CDR2 YFSETQ. For the CDR3, the DNA is TGCGCCAGCGCTCTGGGAGGGCGCACCGGGGAGCTGTTTTTT. Protein sequence: CASALGGRTGELFF. The variable domain in full, completed from reference TRBV5-1 and TRBJ2-2, reads KAGVTQTPRYLIKTRGQQVTLSCSPISGHRSVSWYQQTPGQGLQFLFEYFSETQRNKGNFPGRFSGRQFSNSRSEMNVSTLELGDSALYLCASALGGRTGELFFGEGSRLTVL.